Shown below are 31 T cell receptor beta chains from a single sample sequenced in a study of blood T cell repertoires in COVID-19. TCRdb keeps only in-frame clones here, not all; method: immunoSEQ multiplex PCR. The table has 250,000 to 350,000 clones, around 85% seen once. Sequencing used peripheral blood. The source of these receptors is a human donor with COVID-19, enrolled during active disease. The donor label of this sample is uncertain.

The rearrangement uses TRBV13 and TRBJ2-3; 11 bases are shared with TRBD2. CDR1 is PRHDT, CDR2 FYEKMQ, per germline (reference sequence). The CDR3 consists of 15 residues. V was clipped by 3 bases and J by 2 bases; unmatched bases: 1. This chain's CDR3 is CASSFSGRATDTQYF. The CDR3 DNA is TGTGCCAGCAGCTTTAGCGGGAGGGCCACAGATACGCAGTATTTT.

This rearrangement joins TRBV5-1 to TRBJ2-3; 12 nucleotides align to TRBD2. Germline assignment: CDR1 SGHRS and CDR2 YFSETQ. The CDR3 is 16 residues long. The trim removed 3 bases at V and 3 bases at J, leaving 5 bases unmatched. The CDR3 here is CASSSRTSGITDTQYF. CDR3 sequence (DNA): TGCGCCAGCAGCTCCAGGACTAGCGGGATTACAGATACGCAGTATTTT.

J is TRBJ2-2 and V is TRBV10-3; TRBD1 aligns across 9 bases. The CDR3 covers 16 residues. The ends lost 8 bases at V and 6 bases at J; junction bases unmatched: 13. CDR1 is ENHRY, CDR2 SYGVKD, per germline. CDR3 sequence reads: CAIGAEDRGIAGELFF. CDR3 DNA: TGTGCCATCGGGGCCGAGGACAGGGGTATTGCCGGGGAGCTGTTTTTT.

This clone appeared once. The chain is built from TRBV29-1 and TRBJ1-1, with D tentatively TRBD1 (5 bases). The CDR3 runs to 14 residues. The germline V and J ends were trimmed by 3 bases and 10 bases, with 21 bases remaining between them. Per germline, CDR1 SQVTM and CDR2 ANQGSEA. CDR3 sequence: CSVESGGTQMGAFF. The CDR3 DNA reads as TGCAGCGTTGAGAGTGGTGGGACTCAGATGGGAGCTTTCTTT.

This clone was picked up one time. The genes are TRBV10-3 and TRBJ1-3; maybe TRBD1 (5 bases). Looked up from germline, CDR1 is ENHRY and CDR2 is SYGVKD. V was clipped by 2 bases and J by 0 bases, with 11 bases between them. The CDR3 contains 16 residues. The CDR3 coding sequence is TGTGCCATCAGTGAGCCCGGACACAGCTCTGGAAACACCATATATTTT. Translated, it gives CAISEPGHSSGNTIYF.

The chain carries TRBV24-1 and TRBJ1-1, with D hard to call. This CDR3 contains 12 residues. Germline V gene data show CDR1 as KGHDR and CDR2 as SFDVKD. V lost 7 bases, J lost 2 bases, and 7 bases lay in between. CDR3 nucleotide sequence: TGTGCCACCAGAGGAGGTAACACTGAAGCTTTCTTT. This encodes CATRGGNTEAFF.

CDR3 in amino acids: CASSFISPGQPSTDTQYF. The CDR3 DNA is TGTGCCAGCAGTTTTATTTCTCCGGGACAGCCGAGCACAGATACGCAGTATTTT. The chain uses TRBV28 and TRBJ2-3; 7 bases line up with TRBD1. This CDR3 is 18 amino acids long. Germline V gives CDR1 MDHEN, CDR2 SYDVKM. V was clipped by 3 bases and J by 0 bases; unmatched bases: 12.

The rearrangement uses TRBV6-5 and TRBJ2-1; 8 bases line up with TRBD1. V was clipped by 8 bases and J by 5 bases; unmatched bases: 5. The CDR3 is made up of 13 amino acids. Germline CDR1 MNHEY, CDR2 SVGAGI. The CDR3 coding sequence is TGTGCCAGCGGCAGGGGGCCCGACAATGAGCAGTTCTTC. The encoded protein is CASGRGPDNEQFF.

The V gene is TRBV2, the J gene TRBJ1-2, with D hard to call. V was pared by 7 bases and J by 5 bases, with 17 bases between. Germline lookup yields CDR1 SNHLY and CDR2 FYNNEI. The CDR3 contains 14 residues. The CDR3 bases are TGTGCCAGCACAGTCCCACCGGAGGTTTATGGCTACACCTTC. Amino acid sequence: CASTVPPEVYGYTF.

This chain uses TRBV28 with TRBJ1-5, with TRBD1 as a possible D gene (6 bases). The germline V gene encodes CDR1 MDHEN and CDR2 SYDVKM. Trimming pared 6 bases from V and 7 bases from J, leaving 19 bases between. The CDR3 is made up of 15 amino acids. DNA of the CDR3: TGTGCCAGCAGCCGGACCGGGGGGGGCTACCAGCCCCAGCATTTT. It is translated as CASSRTGGGYQPQHF.

This sequence joins TRBV5-1 and TRBJ1-5; D might be TRBD1 (5 bases). Deletions cut 1 base from V and 4 bases from J, with 9 bases between. This CDR3 comprises 14 residues. CDR1 and CDR2 (germline): SGHRS, YFSETQ. DNA of the CDR3: TGCGCCAGCAGCTTGTCGGCAGGGAATCAGCCCCAGCATTTT. Its translation: CASSLSAGNQPQHF.

CDR3 sequence: CASRTPGGVETQYF. The CDR3 nucleotides read TGTGCCAGCAGAACCCCTGGCGGGGTGGAGACCCAGTACTTC. This sequence joins TRBV28 and TRBJ2-5; TRBD2 might be the D (6 bases). Germline V CDR1 and CDR2: MDHEN, SYDVKM. CDR3 size: 14 residues. V lost 6 bases to trimming and J lost 5 bases, with 16 bases between them.

This clone was counted ten times or more. The gene calls are TRBV5-4 and TRBJ2-5, with TRBD2 matching 9 bases. V shed 4 bases, J shed 2 bases, and the junction held 6 bases outside the gene matches. The CDR3 sequence is 15 residues long. Germline CDR1 reads SGHNT; CDR2 reads YYREEE (reference sequence). CDR3 in DNA: TGTGCCAGCAGCCCCGTGACTAGCGGTCAAGAGACCCAGTACTTC. Amino acids: CASSPVTSGQETQYF.

The J gene is TRBJ2-4, the V gene TRBV10-3; weak D call: TRBD1 (6 bases). Germline V gives CDR1 ENHRY, CDR2 SYGVKD. V lost 1 base and J lost 7, with 8 bases in between. This CDR3 has 13 amino acids. CDR3 sequence: CAISELGANIQYF. CDR3 DNA sequence: TGTGCCATCAGTGAGTTGGGGGCGAACATTCAGTACTTC.

J is TRBJ1-2 and V is TRBV7-9; no firm D call. This CDR3 contains 16 residues. V was pared by 0 bases and J by 8 bases, with 19 bases between. Germline assignment: CDR1 SEHNR and CDR2 FQNEAQ (reference sequence). For the CDR3, the DNA is TGTGCCAGCAGCTTAGCCACCGACACTGACCCCGTCGGCTACACCTTC. It codes for CASSLATDTDPVGYTF.

This clone was seen only once. V and J are TRBV5-1 and TRBJ2-1; maybe TRBD2 (6 bases). Looked up from germline, CDR1 is SGHRS and CDR2 is YFSETQ. The CDR3 has 16 residues. The ends were cut back, 0 bases at V and 6 bases at J, with 16 bases in the middle. In DNA form, the CDR3 reads TGCGCCAGCAGCTTGGGGGAGACTAGAACAAGCAATGAGCAGTTCTTC. It encodes CASSLGETRTSNEQFF.

This chain joins TRBV20-1 and TRBJ1-1; possibly TRBD1 for D (5 bases). Germline V gene lookup returns CDR1 DFQATT and CDR2 SNEGSKA (reference sequence). Trimming removed 3 bases from V and 7 bases from J, with 12 bases in between. This CDR3 has 12 residues. The CDR3 DNA sequence: TGCAGTGCTAGTTCAGGGCCTCTTGAAGCTTTCTTT. Its translation is CSASSGPLEAFF.

This chain links TRBV9 with TRBJ1-6; D gene uncertain. V was trimmed by 0 bases and J by 7 bases, leaving 8 bases between them. CDR3 length: 14 residues. Germline V gene lookup returns CDR1 SGDLS and CDR2 YYNGEE. For the CDR3, the DNA is TGTGCCAGCAGCGTAGATGGACTGAATTCACCCCTCCACTTT. Amino acid sequence: CASSVDGLNSPLHF.

The chain has TRBV28 and TRBJ2-5; D is unresolved. The CDR3 length is 11 residues. The V gene's germline CDR1 is MDHEN and CDR2 SYDVKM. Trimming removed 3 bases from V and 5 bases from J, with 4 bases in between. DNA for the CDR3: TGTGCCAGCAGTTTTATGGAGACCCAGTACTTC. It yields the protein CASSFMETQYF.

This clone was counted only a few times. The V and J genes are TRBV28 and TRBJ2-7; 9 nucleotides match TRBD2. The CDR3 spans 15 residues. The germline V gene has CDR1 MDHEN and CDR2 SYDVKM. After removal of 6 bases from V and 2 bases from J, the junction contained 8 bases not matched to a gene. CDR3 residues: CASSHGLASPYEQYF. The CDR3 region has the DNA TGTGCCAGCAGCCACGGACTAGCGAGTCCCTACGAGCAGTACTTC.

This clone was seen once. The V call is TRBV6-6, the J call TRBJ2-3; D is perhaps TRBD2 (5 bases). Germline V lookup: CDR1 MNHNY, CDR2 SVGAGI (reference sequence). V lost 6 bases and J 3 bases, leaving 16 bases between the germline ends. CDR3 length: 15 residues. CDR3 residues: CASSPEGAATDTQYF. The CDR3 DNA follows: TGTGCCAGCAGCCCCGAAGGAGCGGCTACAGATACGCAGTATTTT.

This clone occurred once. The chain recombines TRBV5-5 with TRBJ1-3, with no clear D. Germline lookup yields CDR1 SGHKS and CDR2 YYEKEE (reference sequence). Trimming removed 1 base from V and 1 base from J, with 3 bases in between. The CDR3 runs 13 residues. The DNA of the CDR3 is TGTGCCAGCAGCTTGACTTCTGGAAACACCATATATTTT. Protein product: CASSLTSGNTIYF.

This chain joins TRBV2 and TRBJ2-2; a weak D match, TRBD2 (6 bases). V shed 6 bases and J shed 4 bases, with 15 bases lying between them. There are 15 residues in the CDR3. The germline V gene has CDR1 SNHLY and CDR2 FYNNEI. CDR3 sequence: CASRTAGPGTGELFF. CDR3 coding DNA: TGTGCCAGCAGGACGGCGGGACCAGGCACCGGGGAGCTGTTTTTT.

As concerns this clone: The germline gene is not matched at one end of the junction; a read error may be the cause. The chain employs TRBV4-3 and TRBJ1-5; TRBD1 matches at 9 bases. The CDR3 runs 16 residues. CDR1 and CDR2 (germline): LGHNA, YSLEER. The CDR3 DNA sequence: TGCGCCAGCAGCCAAGGTCCGGACAGGGGCGATCAGTCCCAGCATTTT. Its translation: CASSQGPDRGDQSQHF.

The chain joins TRBV27 to TRBJ2-1; a possible D gene is TRBD2 (6 bases). Germline CDR1 and CDR2: MNHEY and SMNVEV (reference sequence). Trimming left V 5 bases short and J 2 bases short, with 13 bases between. This CDR3 region has 15 residues. The CDR3 region is CASSPRGSPYNEQFF. The CDR3 DNA reads as TGTGCCAGCAGTCCCCGGGGGAGCCCCTACAATGAGCAGTTCTTC.

The chain uses TRBV19 and TRBJ2-7, with D possibly TRBD2 on 6 matching bases. The V end lost 3 bases, the J end lost 0 bases, and 12 bases lay between the germline ends. The CDR3 extends over 15 amino acids. Per germline, CDR1 LNHDA and CDR2 SQIVND (reference sequence). Here the CDR3 DNA reads TGTGCCAGTAGTATTACTAGCAGTTCCTCCTACGAGCAGTACTTC. As protein: CASSITSSSSYEQYF.

The chain joins TRBV7-8 to TRBJ1-6, with D hard to call. The V end lost 0 bases, the J end lost 8 bases, and 11 bases lay between the germline ends. The CDR3 is made up of 15 amino acids. Germline V gene sequence: CDR1 SGHVS, CDR2 FQNEAQ. The CDR3 sequence: CASSLARVRDSPLHF. The CDR3 region has the DNA TGTGCCAGCAGCTTAGCGAGGGTTAGGGATTCACCCCTCCACTTT.

J is TRBJ2-5 and V is TRBV19, with 10 positions matching TRBD1. Per germline, CDR1 LNHDA and CDR2 SQIVND (reference sequence). With 5 bases clipped from V and 3 bases from J, the junction kept 21 bases outside the gene matches. This CDR3 contains 20 residues. CDR3 coding DNA: TGTGCCAGTAGTGACCGGCCCGGGACAGGGGCTTTAGGGGGGGAAGAGACCCAGTACTTC. Translated, it gives CASSDRPGTGALGGEETQYF. Drawing the rest from reference TRBV19 and TRBJ2-5, the complete variable domain is DGGITQSPKYLFRKEGQNVTLSCEQNLNHDAMYWYRQDPGQGLRLIYYSQIVNDFQKGDIAEGYSVSREKKESFPLTVTSAQKNPTAFYLCASSDRPGTGALGGEETQYFGPGTRLLVL.

This chain uses TRBV3-1 (or the pseudogene TRBV3-2) with TRBJ1-2, with 7 positions matching TRBD1. The CDR3 contains 13 residues. V was clipped by 8 bases and J by 4 bases; unmatched bases: 7. Germline values: CDR1 LGHDT, CDR2 YNNKEL (reference sequence). Here the CDR3 reads CASQGDGGYGYTF. The CDR3 nucleotides are TGTGCCAGCCAGGGGGACGGAGGCTATGGCTACACCTTC.

The chain has TRBV7-2 and TRBJ1-5; D gene uncertain. V was pared by 4 bases and J by 6 bases, with 19 bases between. The CDR3 covers 16 residues. The germline CDR1 and CDR2 sequences are SGHTA and FQGNSA. CDR3 loop: CASSSVGRRAGQPQHF. DNA for the CDR3: TGTGCCAGCAGCTCCGTGGGTCGACGGGCGGGTCAGCCCCAGCATTTT.

The J gene is TRBJ1-1, the V gene TRBV7-3, with D uncertain. CDR3 length: 13 amino acids. In germline, CDR1 is SGHTA, CDR2 FQGTGA. The V end lost 5 bases, the J end lost 9 bases, and 16 bases lay between the germline ends. The CDR3 loop reads CASSPMAGRQAFF. In DNA form, the CDR3 reads TGTGCCAGCAGCCCAATGGCGGGGAGACAAGCTTTCTTT. Full variable domain (outside the CDR3, taken from reference TRBV7-3 and TRBJ1-1): GAGVSQTPSNKVTEKGKYVELRCDPISGHTALYWYRQSLGQGPEFLIYFQGTGAADDSGLPNDRFFAVRPEGSVSTLKIQRTERGDSAVYLCASSPMAGRQAFFGQGTRLTVV.